This T cell receptor beta chain was profiled in a study of graft-versus-host responses after intestinal transplantation. Whole-study results and caveats: Recipient marrow showed GvH clones, some seen first in ileum or blood. Patients who carried graft-donor T cell macrochimerism also had high graft-versus-host to host-versus-graft clonal ratios in their allografts.

This clone was observed once. Its matching antigen is unknown. TCRdb's copy holds only in-frame clones and misses some; the assay was immunoSEQ multiplex PCR. The repertoire holds 4,500 to 6,000 clones, with more than 65% as singletons. Sequenced material: PBMCs, taken 324 days after intestinal transplant. The TCR sequence derives from a human patient who received an intestinal transplant, so some T cells may come from the graft donor.

The DNA of the CDR3 is TGTGCCAGCAGCCCAGGTTATGGGCTCGAGCAGTACTTC. It codes for CASSPGYGLEQYF. This sequence joins TRBV5-6 and TRBJ2-7; D call uncertain. Germline V CDR1 and CDR2: SGHDT, YYEEEE. The V gene lost 4 bases and the J gene lost 6 bases, with 14 bases spanning the gap. The CDR3 contains 13 residues.